This entry lists 16 T cell receptor beta chains sequenced from one sample in a study. TCRdb used MiXCR to reprocess the 5' RACE reads, holding one entry per CDR3 protein. The sample holds some 8,700 distinct CDR3 sequences; 16% are singletons and the top ten take roughly 4%. The sequenced sample was memory CD4+ T cells sorted from blood. Subset described: memory CD4+ T cells, CD4+CD45RO+CD25-. The receptors were sampled from a female donor with breast cancer.

This clonotype has a count of ten or more. The CDR3 sequence is CASSSYNEQFF. CDR3 DNA: TGTGCCAGCAGCTCCTACAATGAGCAGTTCTTC. The V and J genes are TRBV3-1 and TRBJ2-1; D remains unclear. V was trimmed by 5 bases and J by 1 base, leaving 0 bases between them. The CDR3 is made up of 11 amino acids. Germline lookup yields CDR1 LGHDT and CDR2 YNNKEL (reference sequence).

Note on this clonotype: This may come from a read error, since a much larger clone is one base off. J is TRBJ2-3 and V is TRBV29-1, with no clear D. The CDR3 sequence is 11 residues long. The germline V and J ends were trimmed by 6 bases and 2 bases, with 6 bases remaining between them. Germline values: CDR1 SQVTM, CDR2 ANQGSEA. The CDR3 DNA follows: TGCAGCGTAAGGGCCACAGATACGCAGTATTTT. It specifies CSVRATDTQYF.

This clonotype was observed a few times. This sequence may be a read error, since a much larger clone differs from it by one base. The rearrangement links TRBV6-2 or TRBV6-3 to TRBJ2-1; D is ambiguous. Germline V gene sequence: CDR1 MNHEY, CDR2 SVGEGT. The CDR3 covers 14 residues. CDR3 nucleotide sequence: TGTGCCGGCAGTTACCCCCCGACCCGGTATGAGCAGTTCTTC. Its protein product is CAGSYPPTRYEQFF.

This chain links TRBV7-8 with TRBJ2-5; 8 bases align to TRBD2. Germline CDR1 reads SGHVS; CDR2 reads FQNEAQ. CDR3 length: 16 amino acids. J lost 5 bases, V lost 4 bases, and 12 bases had no gene match. The CDR3, as DNA: TGTGCCAGCAGCTCAAACTCGGGAGGGGGGTTGGAGACCCAGTACTTC. It specifies CASSSNSGGGLETQYF. Full variable domain (missing parts from reference TRBV7-8 and TRBJ2-5): GAGVSQSPRYKVAKRGQDVALRCDPISGHVSLFWYQQALGQGPEFLTYFQNEAQLDKSGLPSDRFFAERPEGSVSTLKIQRTQQEDSAVYLCASSSNSGGGLETQYFGPGTRLLVL.

Concerning this clonotype itself: The CDR3 does not end in the conserved phenylalanine or tryptophan, so this is likely a read error. The chain uses TRBV7-3 and TRBJ2-1; TRBD1 is a possible D gene (6 bases). V gave up 9 bases and J gave up 5 bases, with 17 bases separating them. This CDR3 has 14 residues. Germline lookup yields CDR1 SGHTA and CDR2 FQGTGA. The CDR3 protein is CASSTPAGDNEQFC. In nucleotides, the CDR3 is TGTGCCAGTAGCACTCCCGCAGGGGACAATGAGCAGTTCTGC.

Comment on this clonotype: One end of the junction does not line up with germline, which may come from a read error. The chain combines TRBV12-3 or TRBV12-4 with TRBJ1-1; possible D gene TRBD1, 6 bases. This CDR3 is 14 amino acids long. CDR3 sequence reads: CASSSGGMNTEAFF. The CDR3 region has the DNA TGTGCCAGCAGTTCGGGGGGCATGAATACTGAAGCTTTCTTT.

As to this clonotype: The junction departs from germline at one end; a sequencing error may be responsible. The rearrangement uses TRBV7-2 and TRBJ1-1; D is unresolved. The CDR3 covers 15 residues. Germline V lookup: CDR1 SGHTA, CDR2 FQGNSA. The CDR3 loop is CASSPSLAGNTEAFF. The CDR3 DNA reads as TGTGCTAGCAGCCCATCCTTGGCCGGTAACACTGAAGCTTTCTTT.

Within the sample, this clonotype is medium-sized (0.01 to 0.1%). The chain uses TRBV7-9 and TRBJ1-1, with D unclear. The CDR3 totals 14 residues. Trimming shortened V by 2 bases and J by 3 bases, and 10 bases separated the two germline ends. From germline, CDR1 is SEHNR and CDR2 FQNEAQ (reference sequence). In DNA, the CDR3 is TGTGCCAGCAGCTTAATCAGCCCCGACACTGAAGCTTTCTTT. It codes for CASSLISPDTEAFF.

This clonotype was seen a handful of times. Just one base apart from a much larger clone, this may be a read error. The rearrangement joins TRBV7-8 to TRBJ2-7; D not resolved. Germline V gene lookup returns CDR1 SGHVS and CDR2 FQNEAQ. The length of the CDR3 is 12 residues. The CDR3 DNA is TGTGCCAGCAGCCTAAGCTCCTACGGGCAGTACTTC. This encodes CASSLSSYGQYF.

A note on this clonotype: A read error may explain this, as a much larger clone is one base away. The chain has TRBV6-5 and TRBJ1-2; D is unresolved. Germline CDR1 reads MNHEY; CDR2 reads SVGAGI. V lost 8 bases and J 8 bases, leaving 15 bases between the germline ends. The CDR3 length is 12 residues. The CDR3 nucleotides read TGTGCCAGCCAGAGTGGATCCGGAGGCTACACCTTC. This gives the protein CASQSGSGGYTF.

This clonotype was seen many times. This sequence joins TRBV18 and TRBJ2-7, with TRBD2 as a possible D gene (5 bases). Between the trimmed V and J ends, which lost 3 bases and 5 bases, there was a span of 8 bases. This CDR3 is built from 12 residues. From germline, CDR1 is KGHSH and CDR2 LQKENI. CDR3 residues: CASSPVGDEQYF. The CDR3 bases are TGTGCCAGCTCACCCGTCGGGGACGAGCAGTACTTC.

This clonotype was counted many times. This rearrangement joins TRBV7-2 to TRBJ1-2, with 10 bases identical to TRBD1. Germline lookup yields CDR1 SGHTA and CDR2 FQGNSA. The CDR3 has 15 amino acids. The ends lost 1 base at V and 3 bases at J; junction bases unmatched: 2. CDR3 residues: CASSLVGTGDYGYTF. The CDR3 DNA reads TGTGCCAGCAGCTTAGTTGGGACAGGGGACTATGGCTACACCTTC.

This clonotype has a handful of counts. A much more abundant neighbour one base away suggests this may be a read error. The V and J genes are TRBV7-2 and TRBJ2-4; D is perhaps TRBD2 (5 bases). Germline V gene sequence: CDR1 SGHTA, CDR2 FQGNSA. The germline V and J ends were trimmed by 6 bases and 15 bases, with 18 bases remaining between them. The CDR3 consists of 12 residues. Here the CDR3 reads CASSPWTLFRYF. The CDR3 DNA follows: TGTGCCAGCAGTCCCTGGACTCTATTCCGGTACTTC.

This clonotype was seen more than once but under ten times. This may be a read error, as it is one base from a much larger clone. V is TRBV6-6 and J is TRBJ2-7; D is ambiguous. Germline V lookup: CDR1 MNHNY, CDR2 SVGAGI (reference sequence). The CDR3 extends over 12 amino acids. The CDR3 DNA sequence: TGTGCCGGCAGAAAGGAGTCCTACGAGCAGTACTTC. It translates to CAGRKESYEQYF.

In its sample, this clonotype is medium-sized (0.01 to 0.1%). The V and J genes are TRBV5-4 and TRBJ2-1, with no clear D. This CDR3 region has 13 residues. V lost 1 base and J lost 7, with 9 bases in between. Germline CDR1 and CDR2: SGHNT and YYREEE (reference sequence). This CDR3 reads CASSLSLQNEQFF. CDR3 in DNA: TGTGCCAGCAGCTTGTCACTACAGAATGAGCAGTTCTTC. The variable domain in full, completed from reference TRBV5-4 and TRBJ2-1, reads ETGVTQSPTHLIKTRGQQVTLRCSSQSGHNTVSWYQQALGQGPQFIFQYYREEENGRGNFPPRFSGLQFPNYSSELNVNALELDDSALYLCASSLSLQNEQFFGPGTRLTVL.

This clonotype is medium-sized by share. V and J are TRBV9 and TRBJ2-1, with 10 bases fitting TRBD2. Germline V gene sequence: CDR1 SGDLS, CDR2 YYNGEE. The V gene end was trimmed by 0 bases and the J gene end by 12 bases; junction bases not matched to a gene: 24. The CDR3 length is 20 residues. The CDR3 here is CASSVGSSGSVAYFRSGQFF. The CDR3 bases are TGTGCCAGCAGCGTAGGTTCTAGCGGGAGCGTTGCCTACTTCCGGAGTGGGCAGTTCTTC.